This T cell receptor (beta chain) is from a study of blood T cell repertoires in COVID-19. Produced via immunoSEQ multiplex PCR; TCRdb's table is partial and in-frame only. The sample lists about 31,000 clones; about 89% were seen once. Trimming shortened V by 4 bases and J by 0 bases, and 12 bases separated the two germline ends. The CDR3 contains 16 residues. Germline V gene data show CDR1 as SNHLY and CDR2 as FYNNEI. Sample: peripheral blood. The chain employs TRBV2 and TRBJ1-4, with D maybe TRBD1 (5 bases). The sequence was obtained from a woman between 35 and 50 years old with active or convalescent COVID-19. CDR3 nucleotides: TGTGCCAGCAGTGGGGTTCGGGGGGCAACTAATGAAAAACTGTTTTTT. Amino acids: CASSGVRGATNEKLFF.